The table lists the clone carrying this T cell receptor (beta chain) with a few counts. The study made its TCR cDNA through 5'RACE template switching. That step introduced a universal primer site along with UMIs. Each CDR3 protein is one row after TCRdb ran MiXCR on the 5' RACE reads. Among over 250,000 distinct CDR3 sequences listed, around 5.2% were seen once. This entry belongs to a study of T cells after yellow fever vaccination. Study context: SMART-Seq v4 Ultra Low Input served to prepare low-cell-number fractions.

The CDR3 covers 16 residues. The V segment lost 1 base and the J segment 1 base; nucleotides outside the gene matches: 7. The germline V gene encodes CDR1 DFQATT and CDR2 SNEGSKA (reference sequence). V gene TRBV20-1 combines with J gene TRBJ2-5; 9 bases are a match to TRBD2. The sequencing used CD4+ T cells sorted from PBMCs, collected on the day of the yellow fever booster vaccination. The sequence came from a man aged 18 to 30 who received the YFV17D yellow fever vaccine. DNA of the CDR3: TGCAGTGCTAGAGGGGGGCTAGCGGGGAGCCAAGAGACCCAGTACTTC. This encodes CSARGGLAGSQETQYF.